Listed below are T cell receptor beta chains from one sample, sequenced in a study of Graves' ophthalmopathy and Graves' hyperthyroidism. TCRdb re-derived calls from the multiplex PCR reads in MiXCR, one entry per CDR3 protein. The sample records roughly 400,000 distinct CDR3 sequences, about 16% being singletons. The sequenced sample consisted of peripheral blood. The source is a woman under 30 with Graves' ophthalmopathy. CDR3s include the opening cysteine and the closing phenylalanine or tryptophan. D genes are given only for firm matches. Not every row has a clone size; where given, it reads once, few, many or a size class.

many	TRBV7-8	NA	TRBJ2-5	TGTGCCAGCAGCCCCGGGACACGCGCCCGGGGCCAAGAGACCCAGTACTTC	CASSPGTRARGQETQYF
many	TRBV28	NA	TRBJ1-1	TGTGCCAGCAGCCGCGGAGTGAGAGCTTTCTTT	CASSRGVRAFF
NA	TRBV4-3	TRBD1	TRBJ1-5	TGCGCCAGCAGCCAAGACGAGACAGGGTATCAGCCCCAGCATTTT	CASSQDETGYQPQHF
many	TRBV9	NA	TRBJ2-2	TGTGCCAGCAGCGCCCCCCCTGTCAACACCGGGGAGCTGTTTTTT	CASSAPPVNTGELFF
many	TRBV28	NA	TRBJ2-7	TGTGCCAGCAGTTTAGTCCCGGAGCTTTACGAGCAGTACTTC	CASSLVPELYEQYF
NA	TRBV9	TRBD1	TRBJ1-3	TGTGCCAGCAGCGTAGATGGGACAGGCGGCCTCCGTCGCGGAAACACCATATATTTT	CASSVDGTGGLRRGNTIYF
NA	TRBV6-2/TRBV6-3	NA	TRBJ2-7	TGTGCCAGCAGTTGGGGTCCTCGTGAGCAGTACTTC	CASSWGPREQYF
many	TRBV27	NA	TRBJ2-5	TGTGCCAGCAGTTCCTGGACGGCCCAAGAGACCCAGTACTTC	CASSSWTAQETQYF
NA	TRBV28	NA	TRBJ1-2	TGTGCCAGCAGCTTCGGGCAGGGCTATGGCTACACCTTC	CASSFGQGYGYTF
many	TRBV28	NA	TRBJ1-1	TGTGCCAGCAAAGAGAACACTGAAGCTTTCTTT	CASKENTEAFF
many	TRBV19	NA	TRBJ1-6	TGTGCCAGTAGTATATTTGGGACGAATTCACCCCTCCACTTT	CASSIFGTNSPLHF
many	TRBV20-1	NA	TRBJ2-5	TGCAGTGCTGACAGCCACCAAGAGACCCAGTACTTC	CSADSHQETQYF
many	TRBV10-2	TRBD1	TRBJ2-2	TGCGCCAGCAGTGAGTCTGAACAGGGGGCGCGTGGCACCGGGGAGCTGTTTTTT	CASSESEQGARGTGELFF
medium-sized	TRBV6-2/TRBV6-3	NA	TRBJ1-1	TGTGCCAGCAGTCCCGCGGACGAAGCTTTCTTT	CASSPADEAFF
NA	TRBV6-2/TRBV6-3	TRBD2	TRBJ2-5	TGTGCCAGCAGTTACCCGGGGGGGAGCCAAGAGACCCAGTACTTC	CASSYPGGSQETQYF
many	TRBV4-2	NA	TRBJ1-6	TGTGCCAGCAGCCCTTCGGAAAGCTCCTATAATTCACCCCTCCACTTT	CASSPSESSYNSPLHF
many	TRBV7-9	TRBD1	TRBJ2-7	TGTGCCAGCAGCTTAATTAGGCAGGGGGCCTACGAGCAGTACTTC	CASSLIRQGAYEQYF
many	TRBV6-5	NA	TRBJ1-5	TGTGCCAGCATCTTACAGGGCAATCAGCCCCAGCATTTT	CASILQGNQPQHF
many	TRBV4-2	NA	TRBJ1-1	TGTGCCAGCAGCCAAGATACCCGTGAAGCTTTCTTT	CASSQDTREAFF
many	TRBV29-1	TRBD1	TRBJ2-7	TGCAGCGTTGTACGAGGACAGGGGGAAGAGCAGTACTTC	CSVVRGQGEEQYF
many	TRBV10-3	TRBD2	TRBJ2-6	TGTGCCATCAGTGGACGACTAGCTTCGGGGGCCAACGTCCTGACTTTC	CAISGRLASGANVLTF
few	TRBV4-2	NA	TRBJ2-2	TGTGCCAGCAGCCAAGATCGTCGATCTAGTTTATATGGGGAGCTGTTTTTT	CASSQDRRSSLYGELFF
many	TRBV6-2/TRBV6-3	NA	TRBJ1-2	TGTGCCAGCAGTTACTGGGAGGGCCTAGGGGGGCGAAGATCGTATGGCTACACCTTC	CASSYWEGLGGRRSYGYTF
many	TRBV28	TRBD2	TRBJ2-5	TGTGCCAGCAGTTTAACTAGCGGGAGGTTCCTCCAAGAGACCCAGTACTTC	CASSLTSGRFLQETQYF
many	TRBV6-5	TRBD1	TRBJ1-1	TGTGCCAGCAGTACTCCAGGGGGCAGGAGTGAAGCTTTCTTT	CASSTPGGRSEAFF
NA	TRBV15	NA	TRBJ2-5	TGTGCCACCAGCAACCACGAGACCCAGTACTTC	CATSNHETQYF
many	TRBV4-2	NA	TRBJ2-7	TGTGCCAGCAGCCAAGAAACAGGGATGGTCCACGAGCAGTACTTC	CASSQETGMVHEQYF
NA	TRBV25-1	NA	TRBJ1-2	TGTGCCAGCAGTTCCCTGTATGAATTAAACTATGGCTACACCTTC	CASSSLYELNYGYTF